Described below is a single T cell receptor (beta chain) sequence and its context. Each subset's genomic DNA was shared equally among a number of immunoSEQ plates. Profiling relied on immunoSEQ multiplex PCR, and the TCRdb table lists in-frame clones only, not all of them. The data hold 2 million to 2.5 million clones, with 92% observed a single time. The record originates from a study of shared clonotypes between healthy human individuals. The overall study: Three plates each covered CD4 naive and memory; CD8 naive two, CD8 memory one.

The donors were all Caucasian adults (living in Nashville, Tennessee). The split of CD4+ cells yielded CD45RA+ naive and CD45RA-negative memory subsets. Germline V CDR1 and CDR2: SEHNR, FQNEAQ (reference sequence). The V gene lost 3 bases and the J gene lost 5 bases, with 14 bases spanning the gap. The CDR3 consists of 15 residues. The source is a man in his late teens or twenties in good health. Some clones in this sample may be carry-over from other donors' samples. The chain is built from TRBV7-9 and TRBJ2-1; possibly TRBD2 for D (7 bases). Sequenced sample: naive CD4+ T cells from PBMCs. As for subset: CD45RA+ positively selected. The CDR3 bases are TGTGCCAGCAGCTTGGGGGGGCCGGTCAACAATGAGCAGTTCTTC. Translating it yields CASSLGGPVNNEQFF.